One and the same sample provided the 29 T cell receptor beta chains below, sequenced in a study of T cells in Graves' hyperthyroidism and ophthalmopathy. Using RNA transcripts as the source, TCR beta CDR3 regions were amplified. During a first-round RT-PCR of the TCR CDR3, the HTBI primer set was used. MiXCR was run by TCRdb on the multiplex PCR reads, yielding one entry per CDR3 protein. The sample includes about 700,000 distinct CDR3 sequences, nearly 45% of them seen just once. Input material: peripheral blood or thyroid tissue (not recorded which). These receptor sequences come from an adult man with Graves' disease, either hyperthyroidism or ophthalmopathy (not recorded which).

This clonotype was observed at least ten times. The chain is built from TRBV7-2 and TRBJ1-1, with D unresolved. Trimming removed 2 bases at V and 3 bases at J, with 10 bases between. Germline CDR1 is SGHTA and CDR2 is FQGNSA. The CDR3 is made up of 14 amino acids. In DNA, the CDR3 is TGTGCCAGCAGCTTACATCCGGAGGACACTGAAGCTTTCTTT. Its protein product is CASSLHPEDTEAFF.

This clonotype was counted only a few times. CDR3 nucleotides: TGTGCCACCAGCAGAGTAGGAGCAGCCCGCGGCACTGAAGCTTTCTTT. Its translation is CATSRVGAARGTEAFF. V and J are TRBV15 and TRBJ1-1; D not resolved. V lost 1 base and J lost 4, with 16 bases in between. Germline V gene data show CDR1 as LNHNV and CDR2 as YYDKDF (reference sequence). This CDR3 spans 16 amino acids. The whole variable domain, remainder taken from reference TRBV15 and TRBJ1-1, is DAMVIQNPRYQVTQFGKPVTLSCSQTLNHNVMYWYQQKSSQAPKLLFHYYDKDFNNEADTPDNFQSRRPNTSFCFLDIRSPGLGDTAMYLCATSRVGAARGTEAFFGQGTRLTVV.

The chain is built from TRBV10-1 and TRBJ2-2; D may be TRBD2 (7 bases). Trimming removed 0 bases at V and 1 base at J, with 21 bases between. Per germline, CDR1 WNHNN and CDR2 SYGVQD (reference sequence). There are 20 residues in the CDR3. The CDR3 reads CASSESIPGPGGLNTGELFF. Here the CDR3 DNA reads TGCGCCAGCAGTGAGTCCATCCCCGGTCCGGGGGGCCTGAACACCGGGGAGCTGTTTTTT.

V gene TRBV11-2 combines with J gene TRBJ1-2; D might be TRBD1 (5 bases). The CDR3 has 15 amino acids. V lost 3 bases, J lost 8 bases, and 19 bases lay in between. Germline values: CDR1 SGHAT, CDR2 FQNNGV. CDR3 protein: CASSLDIRGYEGYTF. DNA of the CDR3: TGTGCCAGCAGCTTGGACATACGAGGCTACGAAGGCTACACCTTC.

The chain carries TRBV29-1 and TRBJ1-6; 11 nucleotides align to TRBD1. CDR3 length: 12 amino acids. Germline loops: CDR1 SQVTM, CDR2 ANQGSEA. V was pared by 8 bases and J by 10 bases, with 4 bases of the junction left unmatched. The CDR3, as DNA: TGCAGCTTAGGGACAGGGGGATCACCCCTCCACTTT. It yields the protein CSLGTGGSPLHF.

The chain couples TRBV10-3 to TRBJ1-2; D is undetermined. The CDR3 runs 13 residues. The germline V gene has CDR1 ENHRY and CDR2 SYGVKD. Deletions cut 4 bases from V and 4 bases from J, with 10 bases between. The CDR3 loop is CAISGRESYGYTF. The CDR3 DNA follows: TGTGCCATCAGTGGACGGGAGTCCTATGGCTACACCTTC.

On this clonotype: Given the absence of the conserved phenylalanine or tryptophan at the CDR3 end, a read error is likely. It is unclear where the CDR3 begins or ends on the DNA, so no DNA is shown, and the CDR3 is as TCRdb lists it. V gene TRBV7-9 combines with J gene TRBJ2-7; the D call in the table, TRBD1, was not verified against the DNA. The CDR3 is 11 residues long, counting both termini. Germline V gives CDR1 SEHNR, CDR2 FQNEAQ (reference sequence). The CDR3 protein is CASSRREGQGA.

V gene TRBV5-6 combines with J gene TRBJ1-6; 8 positions agree with TRBD1. The CDR3 is 15 residues long. The V and J ends lost 4 bases and 10 bases, in that order; junction bases with no gene match: 10. Germline V lookup: CDR1 SGHDT, CDR2 YYEEEE. Here the CDR3 DNA reads TGTGCCAGCAGCCCCAGCCCAGGGGGCGGATCACCCCTCCACTTT. It codes for CASSPSPGGGSPLHF.

Regarding this clonotype: With a much larger clone just one base away, this may be a read error. J is TRBJ1-5 and V is TRBV10-3, with TRBD1 matching over 9 bases. Germline CDR1 ENHRY, CDR2 SYGVKD. The length of the CDR3 is 15 residues. V shed 6 bases and J 4 bases; nucleotides not matched to a gene: 7. The CDR3 sequence is CAIRPTGTGNQPQHF. CDR3 coding DNA: TGTGCCATCAGACCGACCGGGACAGGGAATCAGCCCCAGCATTTT.

J is TRBJ1-5 and V is TRBV2; TRBD1 agrees at 8 bases. Germline V gene lookup returns CDR1 SNHLY and CDR2 FYNNEI. This CDR3 has 15 amino acids. J gave up 1 base and V 7 bases, and 6 bases lay outside the gene matches. The CDR3 coding sequence is TGTGCCAGCACCGGACAGGGTAGAAGCAATCAGCCCCAGCATTTT. Translated: CASTGQGRSNQPQHF. Complete variable domain (other parts from reference TRBV2 and TRBJ1-5): EPEVTQTPSHQVTQMGQEVILRCVPISNHLYFYWYRQILGQKVEFLVSFYNNEISEKSEIFDDQFSVERPDGSNFTLKIRSTKLEDSAMYFCASTGQGRSNQPQHFGDGTRLSIL.

The CDR3 sequence: CASSIGQGDNQPQHF. The CDR3, as DNA: TGTGCCAGTAGTATCGGACAGGGGGACAATCAGCCCCAGCATTTT. This chain joins TRBV10-3 and TRBJ1-5; TRBD1 aligns across 10 bases. Germline trimming cut 10 bases from V and 3 bases from J; bases unmatched to any gene: 9. This CDR3 is built from 15 residues. Germline V gene lookup returns CDR1 ENHRY and CDR2 SYGVKD.

This clonotype was counted once. The chain joins TRBV2 to TRBJ2-2; either TRBD1 or TRBD2 may supply D (5 bases each). Trimming shortened V by 8 bases and J by 4 bases, and 17 bases separated the two germline ends. This CDR3 is 15 amino acids long. The germline V gene has CDR1 SNHLY and CDR2 FYNNEI. CDR3 protein: CASFPRQGVTGELFF. The DNA for the CDR3 is TGTGCCAGCTTCCCGCGGCAGGGAGTCACCGGGGAGCTGTTTTTT.

This clonotype was seen ten or more times. The rearrangement links TRBV7-8 to TRBJ1-4; weak D call: TRBD1 (5 bases). Per germline, CDR1 SGHVS and CDR2 FQNEAQ. V was shortened by 1 base and J by 5 bases, with 8 bases between the two germline ends. This CDR3 spans 14 amino acids. The chain's CDR3 is CASSLDRMNEKLFF. CDR3 coding DNA: TGTGCCAGCAGCTTAGACAGGATGAATGAAAAACTGTTTTTT. Complete variable domain (other parts from reference TRBV7-8 and TRBJ1-4): GAGVSQSPRYKVAKRGQDVALRCDPISGHVSLFWYQQALGQGPEFLTYFQNEAQLDKSGLPSDRFFAERPEGSVSTLKIQRTQQEDSAVYLCASSLDRMNEKLFFGSGTQLSVL.

This clonotype has only a few counts. The chain employs TRBV7-2 and TRBJ2-2; the D is unclear. The CDR3 sequence is 17 residues long. Trimming cost V 5 bases and J 0 bases, with 16 bases left between them. CDR1 is SGHTA and CDR2 is FQGNSA in the germline V gene. CDR3: CASSPYAWNSNTGELFF. CDR3 bases: TGTGCCAGCAGCCCCTACGCCTGGAACTCGAACACCGGGGAGCTGTTTTTT.

The chain combines TRBV29-1 with TRBJ2-7, with a tentative D call TRBD2 (5 bases). This CDR3 has 10 residues. Germline V lookup: CDR1 SQVTM, CDR2 ANQGSEA. With 7 bases removed from V and 7 bases from J, the gap between germline ends came to 11 bases. CDR3 in amino acids: CSAEGGEQYF. DNA of the CDR3: TGCAGCGCCGAGGGCGGGGAGCAGTACTTC.

About this clonotype itself: Being one base from a much bigger clone, this may be a read error. V is TRBV11-2 and J is TRBJ1-1; D uncertain. This CDR3 is built from 12 residues. CDR1 is SGHAT and CDR2 is FQNNGV in the germline V gene. Trimming cost V 1 base and J 6 bases, with 6 bases left between them. CDR3 protein: CASSLVESEAFF. CDR3 coding DNA: TGTGCCAGCAGCTTAGTTGAGTCTGAAGCTTTCTTT. The whole variable domain, filled in from reference TRBV11-2 and TRBJ1-1, reads EAGVAQSPRYKIIEKRQSVAFWCNPISGHATLYWYQQILGQGPKLLIQFQNNGVVDDSQLPKDRFSAERLKGVDSTLKIQPAKLEDSAVYLCASSLVESEAFFGQGTRLTVV.

This clonotype was counted a few times. The CDR3 region is CASSLRGLHGYTF. DNA for the CDR3: TGTGCCAGCAGTTTACGGGGGCTCCATGGCTACACCTTC. This chain links TRBV12-3 or TRBV12-4 with TRBJ1-2, with D perhaps TRBD1 (6 bases). V was cut by 2 bases and J by 6 bases, with 10 bases left in between. The CDR3 has 13 amino acids.

The chain carries TRBV12-3 or TRBV12-4 and TRBJ2-5, with TRBD2 matching 9 bases. The length of the CDR3 is 17 residues. CDR3 residues: CASGLQVAGVWQETQYF. The CDR3 DNA is TGTGCTAGTGGTTTGCAAGTAGCGGGAGTGTGGCAAGAGACCCAGTACTTC.

The J gene is TRBJ2-7, the V gene TRBV24-1; tentatively, D is TRBD2 (7 bases). The germline V gene encodes CDR1 KGHDR and CDR2 SFDVKD. The CDR3 consists of 11 residues. Trimming removed 8 bases from V and 5 bases from J, with 9 bases in between. CDR3 in DNA: TGTGCCACCATGGGGGGGCACGAGCAGTACTTC. Encoded protein: CATMGGHEQYF.

There are a few counts of this clonotype. The V and J genes are TRBV2 and TRBJ2-7; 8 bases line up with TRBD1. This CDR3 contains 15 residues. The V gene end was trimmed by 0 bases and the J gene end by 3 bases; junction bases not matched to a gene: 4. The germline V gene encodes CDR1 SNHLY and CDR2 FYNNEI. CDR3 in amino acids: CASSEATGQDYEQYF. DNA for the CDR3: TGTGCCAGCAGTGAAGCGACGGGACAGGACTACGAGCAGTACTTC.

This clonotype was recorded a few times. The rearrangement joins TRBV7-2 to TRBJ2-5, with 9 bases aligning to TRBD2. There are 16 residues in the CDR3. The germline CDR1 and CDR2 sequences are SGHTA and FQGNSA. The J segment lost 0 bases and the V segment lost 5 bases, leaving 7 bases of the junction unmatched. CDR3 DNA: TGTGCCAGCAGCCCGGTAGCGGGGGAGTACCAAGAGACCCAGTACTTC. Translated, it gives CASSPVAGEYQETQYF. Based on the CDR3 plus reference TRBV7-2 and TRBJ2-5, the full variable domain is GAGVSQSPSNKVTEKGKDVELRCDPISGHTALYWYRQSLGQGLEFLIYFQGNSAPDKSGLPSDRFSAERTGGSVSTLTIQRTQQEDSAVYLCASSPVAGEYQETQYFGPGTRLLVL.

This clonotype was counted ten times or more. The chain employs TRBV6-6 and TRBJ1-6; D uncertain. The length of the CDR3 is 14 residues. Germline CDR1 reads MNHNY; CDR2 reads SVGAGI (reference sequence). Trimming shortened V by 6 bases and J by 9 bases, and 15 bases separated the two germline ends. The CDR3 DNA is TGTGCCAGCAGCGTAACTCAAAGCGGTTCACCCCTCCACTTT. This gives the protein CASSVTQSGSPLHF.

V gene TRBV29-1 combines with J gene TRBJ1-5; D gene ambiguous. V shed 8 bases and J shed 4 bases, with 12 bases lying between them. This CDR3 has 12 residues. The germline V gene encodes CDR1 SQVTM and CDR2 ANQGSEA. The CDR3: CSQMGGNQPQHF. The DNA for the CDR3 is TGCAGCCAGATGGGTGGGAATCAGCCCCAGCATTTT.

A single count supports this clonotype. This rearrangement joins TRBV29-1 to TRBJ1-1, with 10 bases that match TRBD1. Germline loops: CDR1 SQVTM, CDR2 ANQGSEA. This CDR3 is built from 13 residues. V dropped 6 bases and J dropped 3; count of bases not matched to a gene: 4. CDR3 nucleotides: TGCAGCGTCTCCGGGACAGGGGACACTGAAGCTTTCTTT. This encodes CSVSGTGDTEAFF.

The chain recombines TRBV29-1 with TRBJ1-4, with 7 bases identical to TRBD1. CDR1 is SQVTM and CDR2 is ANQGSEA in the germline V gene. This CDR3 comprises 13 residues. V shed 5 bases, J shed 4 bases, and the junction held 4 bases outside the gene matches. CDR3 DNA: TGCAGCGTTTTTGACAGGGATAATGAAAAACTGTTTTTT. The encoded protein is CSVFDRDNEKLFF.

With regard to this clonotype: One junction end disagrees with the germline gene, perhaps due to a read error. The chain carries TRBV10-3 and TRBJ1-5; 7 bases map to TRBD1. The germline V gene encodes CDR1 ENHRY and CDR2 SYGVKD. The length of the CDR3 is 14 residues. CDR3 in DNA: TGTGCCAGCAGTTTTAGAGGGGGCGGTCAGCCCCAGCATTTT. Translated, it gives CASSFRGGGQPQHF.

This clonotype came up a few times. The V and J genes are TRBV20-1 and TRBJ1-2; 9 nucleotides agree with TRBD1. Germline loops: CDR1 DFQATT, CDR2 SNEGSKA (reference sequence). The CDR3 contains 14 residues. J gave up 7 bases and V 3 bases, and 9 bases lay outside the gene matches. CDR3 nucleotide sequence: TGCAGTGCTAGGGGGGTACAGGGGGCGTTTGGCTACACCTTC. The encoded protein is CSARGVQGAFGYTF.

This clonotype was seen many times. The junction and the germline gene differ at one end; a read error may be behind it. The gene calls are TRBV10-3 and TRBJ1-1; 7 bases match TRBD1. Germline CDR1 is ENHRY and CDR2 is SYGVKD. CDR3 length: 12 amino acids. This CDR3 reads CASSVNRGWAFF. The DNA of the CDR3 is TGTGCCAGCAGTGTTAACAGGGGTTGGGCTTTCTTT.

This clonotype was picked up a small number of times. V is TRBV6-9 and J is TRBJ1-2; 11 bases line up with TRBD1. CDR3 length equals 15 residues. The V segment lost 5 bases and the J segment 6 bases; nucleotides outside the gene matches: 8. The germline gives CDR1 MNHGY, CDR2 SVAAGI. CDR3: CASSVLPGQGDGYTF. In DNA, the CDR3 is TGTGCCAGCAGTGTCCTTCCGGGACAGGGGGATGGCTACACCTTC.